The clone carrying this TCR beta chain was recorded once. Its antigen remains unknown. The data are from a study of OX40 agonist ivuxolimab in advanced cancers. Study details: Partial response was recorded in three patients: one hepatocellular carcinoma and two cutaneous melanoma cases. General study results and limits: Researchers did not establish what antigens the expanded peripheral T cells target. CD4+ T cells averaged fewer expanded clones than CD8+ T cells.

Deletions cut 6 bases from V and 1 base from J, with 16 bases between. Germline CDR1 is SGHTA and CDR2 is FQGNSA. The CDR3 length is 15 residues. Patients with autoimmune history or systemic immunosuppression were excluded. This table comes from immunoSEQ multiplex PCR, and its TCRdb copy is limited to in-frame clones, with some not included. The data show some 66,000 clones, 80% to 85% seen once. The sequence came from an adult with an advanced solid tumor such as melanoma, head and neck, liver or kidney cancer. The V call is TRBV7-2, the J call TRBJ2-7; maybe TRBD1 (5 bases). The specimen was CD4+ or CD8+ T cells sorted from blood, collected in a trial of the OX40 agonist ivuxolimab. The CDR3, as DNA: TGTGCCAGCAGGCCTACGCTGCAGGGTTCCTACGAGCAGTACTTC. Amino acid sequence: CASRPTLQGSYEQYF.